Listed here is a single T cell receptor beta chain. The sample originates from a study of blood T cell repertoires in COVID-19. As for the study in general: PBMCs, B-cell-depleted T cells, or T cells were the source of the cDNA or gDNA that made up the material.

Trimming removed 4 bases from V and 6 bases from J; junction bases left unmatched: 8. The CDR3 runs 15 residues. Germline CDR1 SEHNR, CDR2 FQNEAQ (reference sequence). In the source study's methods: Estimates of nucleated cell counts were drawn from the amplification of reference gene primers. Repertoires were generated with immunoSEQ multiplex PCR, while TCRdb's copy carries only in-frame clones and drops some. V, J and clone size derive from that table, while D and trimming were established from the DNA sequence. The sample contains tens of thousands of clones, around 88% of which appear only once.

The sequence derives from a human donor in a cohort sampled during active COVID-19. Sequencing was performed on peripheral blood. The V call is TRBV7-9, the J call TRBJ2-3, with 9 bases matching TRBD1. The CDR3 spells CASSSTGGIGDTQYF. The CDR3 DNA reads TGTGCCAGCAGCTCCACAGGGGGCATCGGGGATACGCAGTATTTT.